Each of the 24 T cell receptor beta chains below was sequenced from the same sample in a study of response to subunit inactivated influenza vaccine. TCRdb reanalysed the RT-PCR reads using MiXCR and keeps one entry per CDR3 protein. The sample includes about 570,000 distinct CDR3 sequences, about 11% seen only once; the top ten take roughly 9.6%. These data are also associated with another study on T cells expressing NK-cell markers. According to that study: In generating TCR beta cDNA, 5'RACE template switching with UMIs was used.

Sequencing was performed on PBMCs from blood, taken on the day of vaccination. The receptors stem from a man in his forties or fifties who received an inactivated influenza vaccine.

The rearrangement uses TRBV12-3 or TRBV12-4 and TRBJ2-7, with D uncertain. V was clipped by 2 bases and J by 6 bases, with 14 bases between them. CDR3 length: 14 residues. In DNA, the CDR3 is TGTGCCAGCAGTTTAATGGTAGCCCCGGCCGAGCAGTACTTC. It specifies CASSLMVAPAEQYF.

The chain uses TRBV6-2 or TRBV6-3 and TRBJ2-1; D may be TRBD2 (6 bases). The CDR3 spans 15 residues. V lost 10 bases and J lost 3, with 19 bases in between. Germline V gives CDR1 MNHEY, CDR2 SVGEGT. In nucleotides, the CDR3 is TGTGCCACCTCGTCCCCTAGCGCTTACTACAATGAGCAGTTCTTC. Translating it yields CATSSPSAYYNEQFF.

The V and J genes are TRBV5-1 and TRBJ2-7; D is perhaps TRBD1 (6 bases). Germline V gene data show CDR1 as SGHRS and CDR2 as YFSETQ. The germline V and J ends were trimmed by 4 bases and 0 bases, with 14 bases remaining between them. The CDR3 runs to 15 residues. CDR3 amino acids: CASSLTGRDSYEQYF. DNA of the CDR3: TGCGCCAGCAGCCTCACAGGGAGAGACTCCTACGAGCAGTACTTC.

This chain links TRBV7-8 with TRBJ2-3, with D perhaps being TRBD1 or TRBD2 (5 bases each). This CDR3 region has 16 residues. Trimming took 0 bases from V and 6 from J, leaving 16 bases between them. Germline V gene lookup returns CDR1 SGHVS and CDR2 FQNEAQ. The CDR3 bases are TGTGCCAGCAGCTTAGCGGGGGTCACCATCATTGATACGCAGTATTTT. This gives the protein CASSLAGVTIIDTQYF.

The chain couples TRBV2 to TRBJ2-7; D gene unclear. Trimming removed 1 base from V and 10 bases from J, with 11 bases in between. The germline gives CDR1 SNHLY, CDR2 FYNNEI. This CDR3 has 12 amino acids. The CDR3, as DNA: TGTGCCAGCAGTGAAGAGCTACAGTTACAGTACTTC. As protein: CASSEELQLQYF. Using reference TRBV2 and TRBJ2-7 for the parts outside the CDR3, the full variable domain is EPEVTQTPSHQVTQMGQEVILRCVPISNHLYFYWYRQILGQKVEFLVSFYNNEISEKSEIFDDQFSVERPDGSNFTLKIRSTKLEDSAMYFCASSEELQLQYFGPGTRLTVT.

In regard to this clonotype: An end of the junction differs from the germline gene, which may be a read error. The rearrangement joins TRBV5-6 to TRBJ2-6, with no clear D. The CDR3 extends over 13 amino acids. Germline assignment: CDR1 SGHDT and CDR2 YYEEEE. The CDR3 loop reads CVSSVTGANVLTF. The CDR3 DNA sequence: TGTGTCAGCAGCGTAACTGGGGCCAACGTCCTGACTTTC. The entire variable domain, with the rest obtained from reference TRBV5-6 and TRBJ2-6, is as follows: DAGVTQSPTHLIKTRGQQVTLRCSPKSGHDTVSWYQQALGQGPQFIFQYYEEEERQRGNFPDRFSGHQFPNYSSELNVNALLLGDSALYLCVSSVTGANVLTFGAGSRLTVL.

This clonotype has ten or more counts. The rearrangement joins TRBV30 to TRBJ1-5; no clear D. V was shortened by 0 bases and J by 2 bases, with 14 bases between the two germline ends. The CDR3 extends over 16 amino acids. Germline V gives CDR1 GTSNPN, CDR2 SVGIG (reference sequence). The CDR3 protein is CAWSVRVSGGNQPQHF. CDR3 sequence (DNA): TGTGCCTGGAGTGTACGAGTCAGTGGGGGCAATCAGCCCCAGCATTTT. Looking up the rest from reference TRBV30 and TRBJ1-5 gives the full variable domain: SQTIHQWPATLVQPVGSPLSLECTVEGTSNPNLYWYRQAAGRGLQLLFYSVGIGQISSEVPQNLSASRPQDRQFILSSKKLLLSDSGFYLCAWSVRVSGGNQPQHFGDGTRLSIL.

Only a few counts were recorded for this clonotype. The CDR3 region is CSAREGRGLSNQPQHF. In nucleotides, the CDR3 is TGCAGTGCTAGAGAGGGCAGGGGGCTTAGCAATCAGCCCCAGCATTTT. The V gene is TRBV20-1, the J gene TRBJ1-5; 8 bases line up with TRBD1. The CDR3 sequence is 16 residues long. J lost 0 bases, V lost 0 bases, and 4 bases had no gene match. Per germline, CDR1 DFQATT and CDR2 SNEGSKA (reference sequence).

The rearrangement uses TRBV2 and TRBJ2-1; 13 nucleotides match TRBD2. The CDR3 is 15 residues long. J gave up 9 bases and V 6 bases, and 8 bases lay outside the gene matches. Germline CDR1 SNHLY, CDR2 FYNNEI. The CDR3 is CASSGTSGTATEQFF. CDR3 in DNA: TGTGCCAGCAGCGGGACTAGCGGGACGGCCACTGAGCAGTTCTTC.

Only a few counts were recorded for this clonotype. The chain combines TRBV12-3 or TRBV12-4 with TRBJ2-1; the match to TRBD1 covers 7 bases. The length of the CDR3 is 15 residues. V shed 7 bases and J 3 bases; nucleotides not matched to a gene: 9. CDR3 in amino acids: CASTETGSVYNEQFF. Written as DNA, the CDR3 is TGTGCCAGCACCGAGACAGGGAGTGTCTACAATGAGCAGTTCTTC.

The chain joins TRBV27 to TRBJ2-1; 7 bases map to TRBD2. CDR1 and CDR2 from the germline V gene are MNHEY and SMNVEV (reference sequence). This CDR3 comprises 14 residues. V lost 3 bases to trimming and J lost 6 bases; unmatched junction nucleotides: 5. The CDR3 region has the DNA TGTGCCAGCAGTTTGGGGACTAAGGGCAATGAGCAGTTCTTC. Protein product: CASSLGTKGNEQFF.

This clonotype was picked up a small number of times. J is TRBJ2-1 and V is TRBV11-2; D is possibly TRBD2 (6 bases). CDR1 is SGHAT and CDR2 is FQNNGV in the germline V gene. Trimming took 6 bases from V and 5 from J, leaving 11 bases between them. The CDR3 is 13 amino acids. CDR3 nucleotide sequence: TGTGCCAGCAGACTCGGAGGGAACAATGAGCAGTTCTTC. This sequence encodes CASRLGGNNEQFF.

V and J are TRBV6-1 and TRBJ2-3; the D gene is possibly TRBD1 (6 bases). The V gene's germline CDR1 is MNHNS and CDR2 SASEGT. Trimming removed 9 bases at V and 0 bases at J, with 16 bases between. The CDR3 loop spans 15 amino acids. CDR3 sequence: CASLLTGHSTDTQYF. CDR3 coding DNA: TGTGCCAGTTTGTTGACGGGACATAGCACAGATACGCAGTATTTT.

This clonotype has only a few counts. V is TRBV20-1 and J is TRBJ2-7; D not certain. Looked up from germline, CDR1 is DFQATT and CDR2 is SNEGSKA (reference sequence). V was shortened by 0 bases and J by 1 base, with 10 bases between the two germline ends. The CDR3 is 14 amino acids. The CDR3 DNA is TGCAGTGCTAGAGATCTCGGCGGTTCCTACGAGCAGTACTTC. Encoded protein: CSARDLGGSYEQYF.

In this sample, this clonotype turned up a few times. The chain is built from TRBV7-9 and TRBJ2-7; 8 nucleotides agree with TRBD1. Germline V gene lookup returns CDR1 SEHNR and CDR2 FQNEAQ (reference sequence). The CDR3 covers 15 residues. V gave up 5 bases and J gave up 4 bases; unmatched junction bases: 10. The DNA for the CDR3 is TGTGCCAGCAGCGGACGACAGGGGAGTGCGTACGAGCAGTACTTC. Amino acid sequence: CASSGRQGSAYEQYF.

This clonotype showed up just a few times. The chain links TRBV11-2 to TRBJ2-1; 11 bases map to TRBD2. V shed 4 bases and J 2 bases; nucleotides not matched to a gene: 7. Germline-derived CDR1 and CDR2 are SGHAT and FQNNGV. CDR3 length equals 17 residues. The CDR3, as DNA: TGTGCCAGCAGCTGGATAGCGGGGGGGTATACCTACAATGAGCAGTTCTTC. Translating gives CASSWIAGGYTYNEQFF.

This clonotype was seen ten or more times. The chain has TRBV28 and TRBJ2-7; TRBD1 aligns across 8 bases. With 5 bases clipped from V and 6 bases from J, the junction kept 18 bases outside the gene matches. The V gene's germline CDR1 is MDHEN and CDR2 SYDVKM. This CDR3 region has 17 residues. CDR3 sequence: CASSLDRGTGAASEQYF. DNA for the CDR3: TGTGCCAGCAGTCTCGACAGGGGCACGGGTGCGGCTTCCGAGCAGTACTTC.

There are a few counts of this clonotype. This chain joins TRBV20-1 and TRBJ2-1; no clear D. Germline loops: CDR1 DFQATT, CDR2 SNEGSKA (reference sequence). Deletions cut 0 bases from V and 7 bases from J, with 19 bases between. The CDR3 is 16 residues long. CDR3 protein: CSARDILLVLVNEQFF. In DNA form, the CDR3 reads TGCAGTGCTAGAGATATCTTACTTGTTTTGGTGAATGAGCAGTTCTTC.

Regarding this clonotype: A much larger clone lies one base from this, so it may be a read error. J is TRBJ2-7 and V is TRBV5-1; no clear D. Germline V lookup: CDR1 SGHRS, CDR2 YFSETQ. V lost 3 bases, J lost 4 bases, and 14 bases lay in between. The CDR3 length is 14 residues. This chain's CDR3 is CASSSSDGSYEQYF. CDR3 coding DNA: TGCGCCAGCAGCTCATCGGACGGCAGTTACGAGCAGTACTTC.

This clonotype was observed a handful of times. CDR3 coding DNA: TGTGCCAGCAGCAGCGTACAGGGGGTCTACGAGCAGTACTTC. Protein product: CASSSVQGVYEQYF. The chain couples TRBV7-2 to TRBJ2-7; 8 bases are shared with TRBD1. The CDR3 totals 14 residues. The junction had 6 bases not matched to a gene; V was cut back by 5 bases and J by 3 bases. CDR1 and CDR2 (germline): SGHTA, FQGNSA. Variable domain in full (rest from reference TRBV7-2 and TRBJ2-7): GAGVSQSPSNKVTEKGKDVELRCDPISGHTALYWYRQSLGQGLEFLIYFQGNSAPDKSGLPSDRFSAERTGGSVSTLTIQRTQQEDSAVYLCASSSVQGVYEQYFGPGTRLTVT.

The chain employs TRBV12-3 or TRBV12-4 and TRBJ2-7; no clear D. The CDR3 sequence is 12 residues long. Trimming pared 6 bases from V and 6 bases from J, leaving 12 bases between. The CDR3 loop is CASRTRVGEQYF. Here the CDR3 DNA reads TGTGCCAGCAGGACCCGTGTTGGCGAGCAGTACTTC.

The chain has TRBV12-3 or TRBV12-4 and TRBJ1-2; 8 bases agree with TRBD1. After removal of 5 bases from V and 5 bases from J, the junction contained 7 bases not matched to a gene. CDR3 length: 14 amino acids. In DNA, the CDR3 is TGTGCCAGCAGTAAACAGGGGGGCGAATATGGCTACACCTTC. Its protein product is CASSKQGGEYGYTF.

This clonotype appeared many times. The rearrangement uses TRBV20-1 and TRBJ2-3; 8 bases align to TRBD2. CDR3 length: 15 residues. V gave up 6 bases and J gave up 6 bases; unmatched junction bases: 14. Per germline, CDR1 DFQATT and CDR2 SNEGSKA (reference sequence). The CDR3 DNA sequence: TGCAGTGCCCGGGGGGGGGATACCCTCCAGGATACGCAGTATTTT. It yields the protein CSARGGDTLQDTQYF.

This clonotype was observed many times. The rearrangement uses TRBV6-2 or TRBV6-3 and TRBJ2-7, with TRBD2 identical over 7 bases. This CDR3 is 11 amino acids long. CDR1 is MNHEY and CDR2 is SVGEGT in the germline V gene. The junction had 6 bases not matched to a gene; V was cut back by 10 bases and J by 6 bases. The CDR3 nucleotides read TGTGCCACCGGACTAGTCACCGAGCAGTACTTC. Its translation: CATGLVTEQYF.